Listed here are 30 T cell receptor beta chains from one sample, sequenced in a study of cytomegalovirus exposure and HLA in healthy donors. The PCR employed 60 Vbeta primers together with 13 Jbeta primers. Method: immunoSEQ multiplex PCR; TCRdb's copy keeps in-frame clones and lacks some. The sample yields about 98,000 clones, more than 70% seen once. Sequencing was carried out using PBMCs. The source is a man between 18 and 35 years old in good health and CMV-seropositive.

This CDR3 is CASSGERASPLHF. CDR3 coding DNA: TGTGCCAGCAGCGGTGAAAGAGCTTCACCCCTCCACTTT. The chain has TRBV5-4 and TRBJ1-6; D is unclear. The V and J ends lost 4 bases and 9 bases respectively, with 11 bases between them. Germline CDR1 SGHNT, CDR2 YYREEE (reference sequence). This CDR3 region has 13 residues.

This clone was counted a few times. The rearrangement links TRBV6-4 to TRBJ2-1; D possibly corresponds to TRBD2 (6 bases). This CDR3 has 15 amino acids. The germline gives CDR1 MRHNA, CDR2 SNTAGT. V lost 2 bases and J lost 8, with 16 bases in between. CDR3 DNA sequence: TGTGCCAGCAGTGACGGCACGGGGGAGTTGGATGAGCAGTTCTTC. Protein product: CASSDGTGELDEQFF.

The rearrangement joins TRBV4-1 to TRBJ2-3, with TRBD2 identical over 8 bases. The CDR3 has 16 amino acids. Germline-derived CDR1 and CDR2 are MGHRA and YSYEKL. V lost 0 bases, J lost 3 bases, and 5 bases stayed unmatched. The CDR3 protein is CASSQDRGGGTDTQYF. The CDR3 DNA is TGCGCCAGCAGCCAAGATCGGGGGGGTGGGACAGATACGCAGTATTTT.

This chain uses TRBV18 with TRBJ1-3; TRBD1 matches 9 bases. Germline-derived CDR1 and CDR2 are KGHSH and LQKENI. The CDR3 is 16 amino acids. J was trimmed by 0 bases and V by 3 bases; bases with no gene match: 3. The CDR3 DNA reads as TGTGCCAGCTCACCCGGGACAGGGAACTCTGGAAACACCATATATTTT. Translated: CASSPGTGNSGNTIYF.

The chain couples TRBV6-6 to TRBJ2-7; D may be TRBD1 (5 bases). This CDR3 has 12 residues. CDR1 is MNHNY and CDR2 is SVGAGI in the germline V gene (reference sequence). Trimming pared 5 bases from V and 4 bases from J, leaving 9 bases between. CDR3 sequence reads: CASSHRFYEQYF. The CDR3 coding sequence is TGTGCCAGCAGTCACAGGTTTTACGAGCAGTACTTC.

The chain couples TRBV25-1 to TRBJ2-7, with TRBD1 identical over 7 bases. The CDR3 is made up of 14 amino acids. J gave up 5 bases and V 6 bases, and 10 bases lay outside the gene matches. Germline V gene sequence: CDR1 MGHDK, CDR2 SYGVNS. The CDR3 DNA follows: TGTGCCAGCAGCGAGACAGGGTCTGGCCACGAGCAGTACTTC. Translated: CASSETGSGHEQYF.

V usage is TRBV4-1 and J usage is TRBJ1-6; D ambiguous. V was shortened by 1 base and J by 9 bases, with 19 bases between the two germline ends. The CDR3 length is 17 residues. From germline, CDR1 is MGHRA and CDR2 YSYEKL. The CDR3 bases are TGCGCCAGCAGCCAAGTCTGGGGAGGGAATGTGGGTTCACCCCTCCACTTT. Translating gives CASSQVWGGNVGSPLHF.

V is TRBV7-8 and J is TRBJ1-2; D is ambiguous. Germline V gene lookup returns CDR1 SGHVS and CDR2 FQNEAQ. The CDR3 runs to 15 residues. Between the trimmed V and J ends, which lost 2 bases and 0 bases, there was a span of 10 bases. DNA for the CDR3: TGTGCCAGCAGCTTACAGAGGGCAGCTAACTATGGCTACACCTTC. It is translated as CASSLQRAANYGYTF.

The gene calls are TRBV5-8 and TRBJ1-2; TRBD1 matches at 8 bases. V lost 3 bases to trimming and J lost 4 bases; unmatched junction nucleotides: 11. This CDR3 is 16 amino acids long. In germline, CDR1 is SGHTS, CDR2 YDEGEE. The CDR3 spells CASSSGPTGEGYGYTF. As DNA, the CDR3 is TGTGCCAGCAGCTCGGGCCCGACAGGGGAGGGCTATGGCTACACCTTC. Full variable domain (missing parts from reference TRBV5-8 and TRBJ1-2): EAGVTQSPTHLIKTRGQQATLRCSPISGHTSVYWYQQALGLGLQFLLWYDEGEERNRGNFPPRFSGRQFPNYSSELNVNALELEDSALYLCASSSGPTGEGYGYTFGSGTRLTVV.

V usage is TRBV30 and J usage is TRBJ1-5; D perhaps matches TRBD1 (5 bases). V was clipped by 3 bases and J by 3 bases, with 9 bases between them. Germline V gene data show CDR1 as GTSNPN and CDR2 as SVGIG (reference sequence). This CDR3 has 13 residues. The chain's CDR3 is CAWSAGINQPQHF. The CDR3 DNA is TGTGCCTGGAGCGCAGGGATCAATCAGCCCCAGCATTTT.

V is TRBV27 and J is TRBJ2-1; TRBD2 aligns across 8 bases. Germline CDR1 reads MNHEY; CDR2 reads SMNVEV (reference sequence). This CDR3 contains 16 residues. The trim removed 6 bases at V and 7 bases at J, leaving 14 bases unmatched. The CDR3 coding sequence is TGTGCCAGCAGCCACCGGGGGCGGGGGGAGAGGAATGAGCAGTTCTTC. Amino acid sequence: CASSHRGRGERNEQFF.

V and J are TRBV11-2 and TRBJ2-2, with D possibly being TRBD2 (6 bases). V shed 3 bases and J shed 12 bases, with 17 bases lying between them. This CDR3 spans 14 amino acids. Germline-derived CDR1 and CDR2 are SGHAT and FQNNGV. The CDR3 protein is CASSFQPGEGQLFF. DNA for the CDR3: TGTGCCAGCAGCTTCCAACCGGGGGAAGGGCAGCTGTTTTTT.

The J gene is TRBJ1-2, the V gene TRBV5-1, with no clear D. Germline CDR1 and CDR2: SGHRS and YFSETQ. The CDR3 consists of 15 residues. V was clipped by 4 bases and J by 7 bases, with 20 bases between them. The CDR3 DNA is TGCGCCAGCAGCCTGGACCCCATTGTCCCGGTTGGCTACACCTTC. This sequence encodes CASSLDPIVPVGYTF. The whole variable domain, remainder taken from reference TRBV5-1 and TRBJ1-2, is KAGVTQTPRYLIKTRGQQVTLSCSPISGHRSVSWYQQTPGQGLQFLFEYFSETQRNKGNFPGRFSGRQFSNSRSEMNVSTLELGDSALYLCASSLDPIVPVGYTFGSGTRLTVV.

This clone was seen a handful of times. This chain connects TRBV19 to TRBJ2-1; D might be TRBD1 (6 bases). The CDR3 sequence is 14 residues long. Trimming shortened V by 1 base and J by 8 bases, and 12 bases separated the two germline ends. CDR1 is LNHDA and CDR2 is SQIVND in the germline V gene (reference sequence). The CDR3 here is CASSIVGSGDEQFF. In nucleotides, the CDR3 is TGTGCCAGTAGTATAGTCGGGTCAGGGGATGAGCAGTTCTTC.

The chain employs TRBV28 and TRBJ1-5; D uncertain. Germline lookup yields CDR1 MDHEN and CDR2 SYDVKM. The V gene lost 7 bases and the J gene lost 5 bases, with 12 bases spanning the gap. CDR3 length: 13 amino acids. CDR3: CASTPTRYQPQHF. In DNA, the CDR3 is TGTGCCAGCACGCCCACCAGGTATCAGCCCCAGCATTTT. The entire variable domain, with the rest obtained from reference TRBV28 and TRBJ1-5, is as follows: DVKVTQSSRYLVKRTGEKVFLECVQDMDHENMFWYRQDPGLGLRLIYFSYDVKMKEKGDIPEGYSVSREKKERFSLILESASTNQTSMYLCASTPTRYQPQHFGDGTRLSIL.

Regarding this clone: Different DNA sequences within this sample yield the same CDR3. This sequence joins TRBV6-5 and TRBJ2-5, with TRBD1 matching 12 bases. V shed 10 bases, J shed 5 bases, and the junction held 8 bases outside the gene matches. Germline V gives CDR1 MNHEY, CDR2 SVGAGI. CDR3 size: 14 residues. Here the CDR3 DNA reads TGTGCCACACGGACCGGGACAGGGGGCGAGACCCAGTACTTC. Translation: CATRTGTGGETQYF.

This clone was picked up a small number of times. The chain employs TRBV4-1 and TRBJ1-1; TRBD1 is a possible D gene (5 bases). From germline, CDR1 is MGHRA and CDR2 YSYEKL. The length of the CDR3 is 14 residues. The V gene lost 1 base and the J gene lost 0 bases, with 6 bases spanning the gap. This CDR3 reads CASSQGTMNTEAFF. The CDR3 DNA sequence: TGCGCCAGCAGCCAAGGGACAATGAACACTGAAGCTTTCTTT.

The chain combines TRBV5-8 with TRBJ1-5; no definite D call. CDR1 is SGHTS, CDR2 YDEGEE, per germline. The ends were cut back, 4 bases at V and 5 bases at J, with 7 bases in the middle. The CDR3 contains 12 residues. The CDR3, as DNA: TGTGCCAGCAGCCCTTTATATCAGCCCCAGCATTTT. Its protein product is CASSPLYQPQHF.

The gene calls are TRBV15 and TRBJ2-5, with D maybe TRBD2 (6 bases). V was shortened by 3 bases and J by 5 bases, with 10 bases between the two germline ends. The CDR3 runs 13 residues. The V gene's germline CDR1 is LNHNV and CDR2 YYDKDF (reference sequence). DNA for the CDR3: TGTGCCACCAGCAGCGGGGGTAAGGAGACCCAGTACTTC. Encoded protein: CATSSGGKETQYF.

This chain links TRBV9 with TRBJ2-1, with 11 nucleotides matching TRBD2. CDR3 length: 15 amino acids. Germline CDR1 and CDR2: SGDLS and YYNGEE. Unmatched junction bases numbered 5, after V lost 1 base and J lost 8 bases. This CDR3 reads CASSVLAGGIDEQFF. The CDR3, as DNA: TGTGCCAGCAGCGTACTAGCGGGGGGCATCGATGAGCAGTTCTTC.

V is TRBV18 and J is TRBJ1-2; 7 nucleotides line up with TRBD1. The ends lost 1 base at V and 2 bases at J; junction bases unmatched: 13. The CDR3 spans 18 residues. The germline V gene encodes CDR1 KGHSH and CDR2 LQKENI. The chain's CDR3 is CASSPRVAQGYENYGYTF. CDR3 in DNA: TGTGCCAGCTCACCACGGGTCGCACAGGGGTACGAAAACTATGGCTACACCTTC.

This clone was seen a single time. The V call is TRBV10-1, the J call TRBJ2-5; 13 nucleotides agree with TRBD2. The trim removed 4 bases at V and 4 bases at J, leaving 3 bases unmatched. The germline gives CDR1 WNHNN, CDR2 SYGVQD (reference sequence). The CDR3 has 15 amino acids. The DNA of the CDR3 is TGCGCCAGCAGTGGGACTAGCGGGGGACGAGAGACCCAGTACTTC. This translates into CASSGTSGGRETQYF.

This clone showed up just a few times. The rearrangement uses TRBV7-3 and TRBJ2-3; tentative D call: TRBD1 (6 bases). CDR1 and CDR2 (germline): SGHTA, FQGTGA. This CDR3 has 12 amino acids. V lost 5 bases and J lost 6, with 9 bases in between. This CDR3 reads CASSTGTDTQYF. As DNA, the CDR3 is TGTGCCAGCAGCACAGGGACGGATACGCAGTATTTT.

The J gene is TRBJ2-1, the V gene TRBV4-1; a weak D match, TRBD1 (6 bases). From germline, CDR1 is MGHRA and CDR2 YSYEKL. With 8 bases removed from V and 0 bases from J, the gap between germline ends came to 14 bases. The CDR3 runs to 15 residues. Here the CDR3 DNA reads TGCGCCAGCGGACAGTCCCCTTTCTCCTACAATGAGCAGTTCTTC. Translated, it gives CASGQSPFSYNEQFF.

This clone has just a few counts. The J gene is TRBJ2-5, the V gene TRBV6-4, with 8 bases that match TRBD1. The CDR3 loop spans 13 amino acids. Germline V lookup: CDR1 MRHNA, CDR2 SNTAGT. With 8 bases clipped from V and 5 bases from J, the junction kept 7 bases outside the gene matches. The CDR3 region has the DNA TGTGCCAGCTCCCGTAACAGGGGGGAGACCCAGTACTTC. It specifies CASSRNRGETQYF.

This chain joins TRBV6-1 and TRBJ1-6; 9 nucleotides line up with TRBD1. After removal of 6 bases from V and 9 bases from J, the junction contained 9 bases not matched to a gene. Looked up from germline, CDR1 is MNHNS and CDR2 is SASEGT. This CDR3 spans 15 amino acids. The CDR3, as DNA: TGTGCCAGCAGGGGGACAGGGCAGAACGGTTCACCCCTCCACTTT. This codes for CASRGTGQNGSPLHF.

Only a few counts were recorded for this clone. This CDR3 reads CASSRTGDNEQFF. Here the CDR3 DNA reads TGTGCCAGCTCACGCACAGGCGACAATGAGCAGTTCTTC. J is TRBJ2-1 and V is TRBV18; possible D gene TRBD1, 5 bases. Deletions cut 4 bases from V and 5 bases from J, with 9 bases between. There are 13 residues in the CDR3. Germline CDR1 and CDR2: KGHSH and LQKENI.

The V and J genes are TRBV9 and TRBJ1-3; TRBD1 agrees at 8 bases. Germline V gene sequence: CDR1 SGDLS, CDR2 YYNGEE. The CDR3 has 14 amino acids. Losses at the gene ends were 0 bases for V and 4 bases for J; bases not matched to a gene: 0. CDR3 in DNA: TGTGCCAGCAGCGTAGACAGGGGGGGAAACACCATATATTTT. This gives the protein CASSVDRGGNTIYF.

The genes are TRBV6-5 and TRBJ2-6; 8 bases match TRBD1. The V gene end was trimmed by 2 bases and the J gene end by 4 bases; junction bases not matched to a gene: 4. The CDR3 consists of 16 residues. Germline V gene lookup returns CDR1 MNHEY and CDR2 SVGAGI. The CDR3 nucleotides are TGTGCCAGCAGTTACAGGACAGGGTTAGGGGCCAACGTCCTGACTTTC. Encoded protein: CASSYRTGLGANVLTF.

The chain couples TRBV5-4 to TRBJ2-3; 9 nucleotides agree with TRBD2. Germline assignment: CDR1 SGHNT and CDR2 YYREEE (reference sequence). The CDR3 runs 16 residues. Losses at the gene ends were 3 bases for V and 4 bases for J; bases not matched to a gene: 9. The CDR3 region is CASSSASGVGADTQYF. CDR3 nucleotide sequence: TGTGCCAGCAGCTCTGCTAGCGGGGTAGGCGCAGATACGCAGTATTTT.